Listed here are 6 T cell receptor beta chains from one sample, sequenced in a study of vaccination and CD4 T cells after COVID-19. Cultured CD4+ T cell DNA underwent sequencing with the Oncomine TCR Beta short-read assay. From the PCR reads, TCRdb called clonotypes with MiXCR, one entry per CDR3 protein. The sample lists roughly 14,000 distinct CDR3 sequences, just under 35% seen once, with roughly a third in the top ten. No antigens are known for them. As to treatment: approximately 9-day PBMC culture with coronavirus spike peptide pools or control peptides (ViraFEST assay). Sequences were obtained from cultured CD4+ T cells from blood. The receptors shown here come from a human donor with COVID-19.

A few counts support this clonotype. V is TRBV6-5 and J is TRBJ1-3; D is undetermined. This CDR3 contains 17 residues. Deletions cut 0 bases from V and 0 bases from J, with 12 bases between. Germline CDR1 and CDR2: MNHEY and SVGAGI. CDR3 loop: CASSYSTAASSGNTIYF. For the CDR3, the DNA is TGTGCCAGCAGTTACTCGACGGCGGCTAGCTCTGGAAACACCATATATTTT.

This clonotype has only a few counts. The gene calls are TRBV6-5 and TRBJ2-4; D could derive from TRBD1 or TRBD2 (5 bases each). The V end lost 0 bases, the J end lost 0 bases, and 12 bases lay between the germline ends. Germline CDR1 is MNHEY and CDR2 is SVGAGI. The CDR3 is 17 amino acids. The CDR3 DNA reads TGTGCCAGCAGTTACTCCCGGGACCGACTAGCCAAAAACATTCAGTACTTC. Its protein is CASSYSRDRLAKNIQYF.

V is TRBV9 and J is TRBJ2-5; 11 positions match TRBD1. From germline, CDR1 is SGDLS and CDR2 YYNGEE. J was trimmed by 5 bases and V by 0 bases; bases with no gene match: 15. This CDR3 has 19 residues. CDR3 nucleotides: TGTGCCAGCAGCGTAGGAACGCGGCGGACAGGGGGCGTAGAGGAGACCCAGTACTTC. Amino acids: CASSVGTRRTGGVEETQYF.

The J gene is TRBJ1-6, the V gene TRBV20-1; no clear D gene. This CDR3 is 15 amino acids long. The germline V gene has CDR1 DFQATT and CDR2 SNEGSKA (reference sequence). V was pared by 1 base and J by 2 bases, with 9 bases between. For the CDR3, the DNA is TGCAGTGCTAGAGTGATTCAGGCCTATAATTCACCCCTCCACTTT. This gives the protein CSARVIQAYNSPLHF.

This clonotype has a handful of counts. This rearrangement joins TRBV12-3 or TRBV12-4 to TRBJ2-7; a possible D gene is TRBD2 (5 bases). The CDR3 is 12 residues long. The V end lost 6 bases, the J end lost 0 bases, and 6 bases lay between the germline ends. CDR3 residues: CASRRDSYEQYF. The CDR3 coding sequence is TGTGCCAGCAGACGGGACTCCTACGAGCAGTACTTC.

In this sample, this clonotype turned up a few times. The CDR3 loop is CASSSTGTGSYEQYF. CDR3 DNA: TGTGCCAGTAGCTCGACCGGGACAGGATCCTACGAGCAGTACTTC. The chain carries TRBV19 and TRBJ2-7; 8 nucleotides agree with TRBD1. J was trimmed by 1 base and V by 6 bases; bases with no gene match: 8. Per germline, CDR1 LNHDA and CDR2 SQIVND (reference sequence). CDR3 length: 15 residues.